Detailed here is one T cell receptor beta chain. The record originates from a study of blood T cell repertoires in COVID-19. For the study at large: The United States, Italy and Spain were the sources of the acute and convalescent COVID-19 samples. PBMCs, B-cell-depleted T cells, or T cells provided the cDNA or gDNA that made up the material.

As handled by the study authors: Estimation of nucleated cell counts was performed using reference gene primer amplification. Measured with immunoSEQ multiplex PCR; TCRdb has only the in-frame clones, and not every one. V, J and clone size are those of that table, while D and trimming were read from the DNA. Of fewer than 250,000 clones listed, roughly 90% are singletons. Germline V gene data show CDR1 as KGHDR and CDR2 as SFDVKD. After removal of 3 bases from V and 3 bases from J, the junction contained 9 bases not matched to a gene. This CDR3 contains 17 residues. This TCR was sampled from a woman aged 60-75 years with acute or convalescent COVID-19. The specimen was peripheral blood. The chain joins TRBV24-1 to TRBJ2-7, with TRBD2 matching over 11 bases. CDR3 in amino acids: CATSDSTGTSGIYEQYF. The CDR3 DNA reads TGTGCCACCAGTGATAGTACCGGGACTAGCGGAATCTACGAGCAGTACTTC.